Below, one T cell receptor (beta chain) is given with its context. The sample originates from a study of blood T cell repertoires in COVID-19. For the study at large: T cells, B-cell-depleted T cells, or PBMCs provided the cDNA or gDNA that served as material.

The ends lost 3 bases at V and 0 bases at J; junction bases unmatched: 5. Germline V gene sequence: CDR1 SGHNT, CDR2 YYREEE (reference sequence). The CDR3 covers 17 residues. Original data processing: Counts of nucleated cells, estimated from reference gene primer amplification, were obtained. Produced via immunoSEQ multiplex PCR; TCRdb's table is partial and in-frame only. The DNA was the basis for D and trimming; V, J and clone size are from that table. The sample lists some 50,000 clones, roughly 86% seen once, with roughly 8% in the top ten. V is TRBV5-4 and J is TRBJ2-1, with TRBD2 identical over 11 bases. Sample: peripheral blood. The clonotype originates from a woman older than 75 with acute or convalescent COVID-19. This chain's CDR3 is CASSSGLAASSYNEQFF. For the CDR3, the DNA is TGTGCCAGCAGCTCGGGACTAGCGGCTAGCTCCTACAATGAGCAGTTCTTC.